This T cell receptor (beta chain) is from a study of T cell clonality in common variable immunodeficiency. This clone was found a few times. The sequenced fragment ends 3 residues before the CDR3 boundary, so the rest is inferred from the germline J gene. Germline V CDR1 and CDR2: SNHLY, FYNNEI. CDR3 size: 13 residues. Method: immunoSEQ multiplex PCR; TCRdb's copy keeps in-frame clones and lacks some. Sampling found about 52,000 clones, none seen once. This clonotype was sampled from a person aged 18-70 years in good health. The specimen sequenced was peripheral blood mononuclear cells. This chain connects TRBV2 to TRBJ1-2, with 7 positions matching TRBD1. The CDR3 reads CASRGQSYGGYTF. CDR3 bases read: TGTGCCAGCAGGGGACAGAGTTACGGGGGC.